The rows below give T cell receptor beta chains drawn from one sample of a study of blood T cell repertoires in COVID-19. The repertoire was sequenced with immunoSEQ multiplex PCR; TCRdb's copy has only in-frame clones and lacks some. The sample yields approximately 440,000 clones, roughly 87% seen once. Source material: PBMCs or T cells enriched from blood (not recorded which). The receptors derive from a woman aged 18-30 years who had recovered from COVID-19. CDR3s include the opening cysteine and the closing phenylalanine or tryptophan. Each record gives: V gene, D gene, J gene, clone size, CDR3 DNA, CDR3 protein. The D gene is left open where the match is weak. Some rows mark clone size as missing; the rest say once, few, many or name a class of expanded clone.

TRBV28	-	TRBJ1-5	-	TGTGCCAGCAGTTTACCGTATAGCAATCAGCCCCAGCATTTT	CASSLPYSNQPQHF
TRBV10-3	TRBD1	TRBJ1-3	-	TGTGCCATCAGGGCTGGGACAGACTCTGGAAACACCATATATTTT	CAIRAGTDSGNTIYF
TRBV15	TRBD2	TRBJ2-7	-	TGTGCCACCAGCACCGTCAAGCGGGGATCCTACGAGCAGTACTTC	CATSTVKRGSYEQYF
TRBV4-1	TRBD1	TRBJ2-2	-	TGCGCCAGCAGCCTTTCCACCGGGACAGTAGTCGGGGAGCTGTTTTTT	CASSLSTGTVVGELFF
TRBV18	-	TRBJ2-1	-	TGTGCCAGCTCACCACTCGGGGCTAGCGATGAGCAGTTCTTC	CASSPLGASDEQFF
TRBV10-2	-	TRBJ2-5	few	TGCGCCAGCAGTAGATTTTTGACAGTGTTCCAAGAGACCCAGTACTTC	CASSRFLTVFQETQYF
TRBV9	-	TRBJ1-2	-	TGTGCCAGCAGCGTAGAGGTTGCGGGGGCGCGGGGCTACACCTTC	CASSVEVAGARGYTF
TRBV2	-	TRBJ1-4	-	TGTGCCAGCAGTCCACATCAGGGAAAACTGTTTTTT	CASSPHQGKLFF
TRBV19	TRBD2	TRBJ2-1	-	TGTGCCAGTACTCCGGCGGGGGGTAGGAATGAGCAGTTCTTC	CASTPAGGRNEQFF
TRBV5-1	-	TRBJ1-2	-	TGCGCCAGCAGCTTGGAATCGGGTCCGAACTATGGCTACACCTTC	CASSLESGPNYGYTF
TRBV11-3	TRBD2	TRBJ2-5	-	TGTGCCAGCAGCCAGGGACTAGATGCAGAGACCCAGTACTTC	CASSQGLDAETQYF
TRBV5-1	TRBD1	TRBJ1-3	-	TGCGCCAGCAGCCTGGACAGGGTTGGAAACACCATATATTTT	CASSLDRVGNTIYF
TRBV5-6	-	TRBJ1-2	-	TGTGCCAGCAGCTTAACCCGGCAGGCTAACTATGGCTACACCTTC	CASSLTRQANYGYTF
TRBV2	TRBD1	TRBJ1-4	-	TGTGCCAGCAGTTTTTTTTTCCAGGGGGCAGTAGGTAATGAAAAACTGTTTTTT	CASSFFFQGAVGNEKLFF
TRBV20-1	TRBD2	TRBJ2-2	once	TGCAGTGCTAGTACTAGCGTCGGCACCGGGGAGCTGTTTTTT	CSASTSVGTGELFF
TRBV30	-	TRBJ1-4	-	TGTGCCTGGAGTACAGGGAATGAAAAACTGTTTTTT	CAWSTGNEKLFF
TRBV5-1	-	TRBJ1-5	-	TGCGCCAGCAGCTTGGGTCAGGGGCTGAATCAGCCCCAGCATTTT	CASSLGQGLNQPQHF
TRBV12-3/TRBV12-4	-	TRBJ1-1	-	TGTGCCAGCAGTCGGCCGGAAGGGGCTGAAGCTTTCTTT	CASSRPEGAEAFF
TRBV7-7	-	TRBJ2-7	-	TGTGCCAGCAGCTTAGCGCCAGGGGAGGGGAACGAGCAGTACTTC	CASSLAPGEGNEQYF
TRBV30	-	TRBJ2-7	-	TGTGCCTGGGGTCTCACTGGGCCCGTCTACGAGCAGTACTTC	CAWGLTGPVYEQYF
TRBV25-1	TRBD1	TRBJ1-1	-	TGTGCCAGCAGTGATGACAGGGGTAACACTGAAGCTTTCTTT	CASSDDRGNTEAFF
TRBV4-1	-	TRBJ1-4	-	TGCGCCAGCAGCCAAGAAGTCGCGGGTACTAATGAAAAACTGTTTTTT	CASSQEVAGTNEKLFF
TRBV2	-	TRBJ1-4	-	TGTGCCAGCAGAGGTGACAGACTGGCAACTAATGAAAAACTGTTTTTT	CASRGDRLATNEKLFF
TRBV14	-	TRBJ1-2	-	TGTGCCAGCAGCCCGAGGGGGGGCGGGGGCTACACCTTC	CASSPRGGGGYTF
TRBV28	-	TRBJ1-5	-	TGTGCCAGCAAGGTTTACAGGGTAGGCCATAGCAATCAGCCCCAGCATTTT	CASKVYRVGHSNQPQHF
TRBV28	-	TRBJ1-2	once	TGTGCCAGCAGGTCGCGTGGCTACACCTTC	CASRSRGYTF
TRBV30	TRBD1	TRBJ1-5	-	TGTGCCGGCACCCATGGTGGAGGGGGCGATCAGCCCCAGCATTTT	CAGTHGGGGDQPQHF
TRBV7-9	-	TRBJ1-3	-	TGTGCCAGCAGCTTAGTGGCACAGGGAAACACCATATATTTT	CASSLVAQGNTIYF
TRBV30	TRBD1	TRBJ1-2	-	TGTGCCTGGAGTGCTCGGACAGGGAGTTTTTTCTTC	CAWSARTGSFFF
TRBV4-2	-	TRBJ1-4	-	TGTGCCAGCAGCCAAGATTTGGTCCGGGAGTATAATGAAAAACTGTTTTTT	CASSQDLVREYNEKLFF
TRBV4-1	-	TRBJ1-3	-	TGCGCCAGCAGCCAAGACCCGGGGGTTACCTCTGGAAACACCATATATTTT	CASSQDPGVTSGNTIYF
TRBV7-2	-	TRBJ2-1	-	TGTGCCAGCAGCTTACAGGGGAGTGTGGATGAGCAGTTCTTC	CASSLQGSVDEQFF
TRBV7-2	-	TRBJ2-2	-	TGTGCCAGCAGCTCACTAGGCCCCGGGGAGCTGTTTTTT	CASSSLGPGELFF
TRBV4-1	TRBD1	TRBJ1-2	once	TGCGCCAGCAGCCAAGATAGGACAGGGGGCCTTTATGGCTACACCTTC	CASSQDRTGGLYGYTF
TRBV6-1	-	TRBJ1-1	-	TGTGCCAGCAGTGAACTTTTGGCCCCTGAAGCTTTCTTT	CASSELLAPEAFF
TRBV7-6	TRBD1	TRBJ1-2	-	TGTGCCAGCAGCCCTTACTCCGATTTTACAGGGGACGAGGGCTACACCTTC	CASSPYSDFTGDEGYTF
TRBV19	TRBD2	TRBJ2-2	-	TGTGCCAGTAGCTTAACTAGCGGGGATAACACCGGGGAGCTGTTTTTT	CASSLTSGDNTGELFF
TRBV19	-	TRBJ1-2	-	TGTGCCAGTAGTTTGGTCCCCGGGGTCAACTATGGCTACACCTTC	CASSLVPGVNYGYTF
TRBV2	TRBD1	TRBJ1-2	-	TGTGCCAGCAGTATAGGGACAGGGGGCTATGGCTACACCTTC	CASSIGTGGYGYTF
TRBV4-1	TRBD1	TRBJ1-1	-	TGCGCCAGCAGCCTCTTGCAGGGGGCGGTCACTGAAGCTTTCTTT	CASSLLQGAVTEAFF
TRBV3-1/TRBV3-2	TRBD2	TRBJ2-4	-	TGTGCCAGCAGCCCGCGGGGAGCTAGCGGGGGAACCAAAAACATTCAGTACTTC	CASSPRGASGGTKNIQYF
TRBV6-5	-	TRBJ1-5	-	TGTGCCAGCAGTTGGTACAGGGTAAGCAATCAGCCCCAGCATTTT	CASSWYRVSNQPQHF
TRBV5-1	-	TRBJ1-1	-	TGCGCCAGCAGCTCGAGTCTTGAAGCTTTCTTT	CASSSSLEAFF
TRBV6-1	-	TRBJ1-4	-	TGTGCCAGCAGTGAAGGGACAGCTAATGAAAAACTGTTTTTT	CASSEGTANEKLFF
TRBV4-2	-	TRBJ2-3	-	TGTGCCAGCAGCCAAGGGTCGGGGTTGACGCAGTATTTT	CASSQGSGLTQYF
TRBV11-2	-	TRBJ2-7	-	TGTGCCAGCAGCTTAGGTGGCAGGGCGGACGAGCAGTACTTC	CASSLGGRADEQYF
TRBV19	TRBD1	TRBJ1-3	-	TGTGCCAGTAGTGGGACAGGGAATATCCACACCATATATTTT	CASSGTGNIHTIYF
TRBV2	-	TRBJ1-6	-	TGTGCCAGCAGTGACAGGGTGAGCCTCCACTTT	CASSDRVSLHF
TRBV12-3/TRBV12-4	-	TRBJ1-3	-	TGTGCCAGCAATAGCTTCTCTGGAAACACCATATATTTT	CASNSFSGNTIYF
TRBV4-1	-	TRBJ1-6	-	TGCGCCAGCAGCCAACCGGACAGACTAAATTCACCCCTCCACTTT	CASSQPDRLNSPLHF
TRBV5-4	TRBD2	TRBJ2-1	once	TGTGCCAGCAGATCCGGACTAGCGGGGGACACGGATGAGCAGTTCTTC	CASRSGLAGDTDEQFF
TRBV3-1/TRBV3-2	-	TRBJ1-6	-	TGTGCCAGCAGCCAAGATCCGGGACCCCTCCACTTT	CASSQDPGPLHF
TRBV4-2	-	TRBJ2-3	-	TGTGCCAGCAGCCCCAGCGGCACAGTCACAGATACGCAGTATTTT	CASSPSGTVTDTQYF
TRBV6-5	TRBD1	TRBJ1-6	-	TGTGCCAGCACAGGGGGTTCTGGGTCACCCCTCCACTTT	CASTGGSGSPLHF
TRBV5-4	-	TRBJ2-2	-	TGTGCCAGCAGCTTGAGCGATAGCTACACCGGGGAGCTGTTTTTT	CASSLSDSYTGELFF
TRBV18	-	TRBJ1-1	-	TGTGCCAGCTCACCACCGATCGGGTGGGACACTGAAGCTTTCTTT	CASSPPIGWDTEAFF
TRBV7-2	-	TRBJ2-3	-	TGTGCCAGCAGCTTAGACGGAGGAGAAACAGATACGCAGTATTTT	CASSLDGGETDTQYF
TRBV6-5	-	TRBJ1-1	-	TGTGCCAGCAGTTACTTTCAGGGGAGCACTGAAGCTTTCTTT	CASSYFQGSTEAFF
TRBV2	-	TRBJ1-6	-	TGTGCCAGCAGTCGACCGTCTAGCTCCTATAATTCACCCCTCCACTTT	CASSRPSSSYNSPLHF
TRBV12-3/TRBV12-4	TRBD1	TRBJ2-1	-	TGTGCCAGCAGTTTAGCCGGACAGGTCCTGTTCTTC	CASSLAGQVLFF